A selection of T cell receptor beta chains follows, all from one sample in a study of T cells in Graves' hyperthyroidism and ophthalmopathy. TCRdb passed the multiplex PCR reads through MiXCR, listing each CDR3 protein once. The sample lists roughly 300,000 distinct CDR3 sequences, roughly 20% occurring once. The sequencing sample was made of blood. The receptors shown here come from a woman between 45 and 65 years old with Graves' hyperthyroidism. CDR3s include the opening cysteine and the closing phenylalanine or tryptophan. The D gene is left open where the match is weak. Some rows have no size entry. The others give once, few or many, or a class for an expanded clone.

d_gene	abundance	v_gene	j_gene	CDR3aa	CDR3nt
TRBD1	NA	TRBV13	TRBJ1-2	CASSPPRQGDGYTF	TGTGCCAGCAGCCCCCCCAGACAGGGGGATGGCTACACCTTC
TRBD2	NA	TRBV12-3/TRBV12-4	TRBJ2-3	CASSLRLAGSPADTQYF	TGTGCCAGCAGTTTGCGGCTAGCGGGGAGCCCCGCAGATACGCAGTATTTT
NA	NA	TRBV5-1	TRBJ1-1	CASSLQVRSMNTEAFF	TGCGCCAGCAGCTTGCAGGTCCGGAGCATGAACACTGAAGCTTTCTTT
NA	NA	TRBV3-1	TRBJ2-1	CAGSRQSNEQFF	TGTGCCGGCAGCCGCCAGAGCAATGAGCAGTTCTTC
NA	NA	TRBV7-2	TRBJ2-5	CASSSLGYQETQYF	TGTGCCAGCAGCTCCTTGGGGTACCAAGAGACCCAGTACTTC
TRBD1	NA	TRBV15	TRBJ1-6	CATSGSNRGLQSPLHF	TGTGCCACCAGCGGGAGCAACAGGGGGCTTCAGTCACCCCTCCACTTT
TRBD2	few	TRBV19	TRBJ2-7	CASSPPGLGREQYF	TGTGCCAGTAGCCCACCGGGACTAGGAAGGGAGCAGTACTTC
NA	NA	TRBV3-1	TRBJ2-1	CASSQVKGEQFF	TGTGCCAGCAGCCAAGTAAAGGGTGAGCAGTTCTTC
NA	NA	TRBV19	TRBJ2-1	CASSIVPGSSYNEQFF	TGTGCCAGTAGTATAGTCCCGGGAAGCTCCTACAATGAGCAGTTCTTC
NA	few	TRBV30	TRBJ1-3	CAWSPWAGSGNTIYF	TGTGCCTGGAGTCCTTGGGCAGGCTCTGGAAACACCATATATTTT
TRBD2	NA	TRBV9	TRBJ2-5	CASSVAPGTSGGMEETQYF	TGTGCCAGCAGCGTAGCGCCCGGGACTAGCGGGGGGATGGAAGAGACCCAGTACTTC
NA	many	TRBV3-1	TRBJ1-1	CASNNGLTEAFF	TGTGCCAGCAACAACGGACTCACTGAAGCTTTCTTT
TRBD2	NA	TRBV20-1	TRBJ2-5	CSARDWGLAEETQYF	TGCAGTGCTAGAGATTGGGGACTAGCGGAAGAGACCCAGTACTTC
TRBD1	once	TRBV5-1	TRBJ2-3	CASPLQGAKDTQYF	TGCGCCAGCCCATTACAGGGGGCGAAAGATACGCAGTATTTT
TRBD2	few	TRBV6-1	TRBJ2-1	CASSEVLAGVVNEQFF	TGTGCCAGCAGTGAGGTACTAGCGGGGGTGGTCAATGAGCAGTTCTTC
NA	NA	TRBV2	TRBJ1-2	CASSDNRPYGYTF	TGTGCCAGCAGTGACAACCGGCCCTATGGCTACACCTTC
NA	NA	TRBV6-1	TRBJ2-3	CASSASFTDTQYF	TGTGCCAGCAGTGCCTCATTCACAGATACGCAGTATTTT
NA	NA	TRBV29-1	TRBJ2-1	CSVEGGAGRYNEQFF	TGCAGCGTTGAAGGTGGGGCGGGTAGATACAATGAGCAGTTCTTC
TRBD1	many	TRBV3-1	TRBJ1-2	CASSQGQGGGGYTF	TGTGCCAGCAGCCAAGGACAGGGCGGTGGAGGCTACACCTTC
TRBD2	many	TRBV6-1	TRBJ2-7	CASRPSGSYEQYF	TGTGCCAGCAGGCCTAGCGGATCCTACGAGCAGTACTTC
NA	many	TRBV28	TRBJ2-7	CASSLGNRGEQYF	TGTGCCAGCAGTCTCGGGAACCGCGGGGAGCAGTACTTC
NA	NA	TRBV5-1	TRBJ1-3	CASSFRGRPELSGNTIYF	TGCGCCAGCAGCTTTCGGGGTCGGCCAGAACTATCTGGAAACACCATATATTTT
TRBD2	NA	TRBV29-1	TRBJ2-3	CSVGKLAGTTDTQYF	TGCAGCGTTGGGAAACTAGCGGGGACCACAGATACGCAGTATTTT
TRBD1	NA	TRBV6-1	TRBJ2-7	CASSETGGSYEQYF	TGTGCCAGCAGTGAGACAGGGGGCTCCTACGAGCAGTACTTC
TRBD2	NA	TRBV7-9	TRBJ2-3	CASSPRGVTTDTQYF	TGTGCCAGCAGCCCCCGGGGGGTGACGACAGATACGCAGTATTTT
NA	NA	TRBV28	TRBJ1-5	CASKAPQHF	TGTGCCAGCAAAGCGCCCCAGCATTTT
NA	few	TRBV6-1	TRBJ2-6	CASIPRAGANVLTF	TGTGCCAGCATTCCCAGGGCTGGGGCCAACGTCCTGACTTTC
TRBD2	NA	TRBV4-1	TRBJ2-1	CASSQDRGLAGLGTEQFF	TGCGCCAGCAGCCAAGATCGGGGACTAGCGGGATTAGGGACTGAGCAGTTCTTC
NA	NA	TRBV29-1	TRBJ2-5	CSVEDQKVETQYF	TGCAGCGTTGAAGATCAAAAGGTTGAGACCCAGTACTTC
NA	NA	TRBV13	TRBJ2-5	CASSSFIESQETQYF	TGTGCCAGCAGCTCTTTTATCGAGTCGCAAGAGACCCAGTACTTC
TRBD2	few	TRBV7-3	TRBJ2-5	CASSPQGLAGLGQETQYF	TGTGCCAGCAGCCCTCAAGGCCTAGCGGGGTTGGGTCAAGAGACCCAGTACTTC
NA	many	TRBV11-1	TRBJ2-2	CASSRGTAGELFF	TGTGCCAGCAGCCGAGGGACGGCTGGGGAGCTGTTTTTT
TRBD1	NA	TRBV6-1	TRBJ1-2	CASKGQEAYGYTF	TGTGCCAGCAAAGGACAGGAGGCCTATGGCTACACCTTC
NA	NA	TRBV19	TRBJ2-5	CASSMVEFGTQYF	TGTGCCAGTAGTATGGTGGAGTTCGGGACCCAGTACTTC
TRBD1	NA	TRBV20-1	TRBJ2-5	CSFQGAGETQYF	TGCAGTTTCCAGGGGGCAGGGGAGACCCAGTACTTC
NA	many	TRBV3-1	TRBJ1-2	CASSQAYRQKTNYGYTF	TGTGCCAGCAGCCAAGCATATAGACAGAAGACTAACTATGGCTACACCTTC
NA	few	TRBV18	TRBJ1-2	CASSPPTGINYGYTF	TGTGCCAGCTCACCACCCACAGGAATTAACTATGGCTACACCTTC
NA	many	TRBV5-1	TRBJ2-7	CASSLDRDSLSYEQYF	TGCGCCAGCAGCTTGGACCGGGACTCCCTCTCCTACGAGCAGTACTTC
NA	NA	TRBV12-5	TRBJ2-1	CASGLGNSPDEQFF	TGTGCTAGTGGTTTGGGAAATAGTCCCGATGAGCAGTTCTTC
TRBD1	NA	TRBV7-4	TRBJ1-3	CASSCTGGSGNTIYF	TGTGCCAGCAGCTGTACAGGGGGCTCTGGAAACACCATATATTTT
NA	many	TRBV11-2	TRBJ2-5	CASTPTLQETQYF	TGTGCCAGCACCCCGACCCTACAAGAGACCCAGTACTTC
NA	few	TRBV29-1	TRBJ2-1	CSANLVFSYNEQFF	TGCAGCGCAAACCTGGTTTTCTCCTACAATGAGCAGTTCTTC
NA	few	TRBV6-1	TRBJ1-3	CASMEGGSGNTIYF	TGTGCCAGCATGGAGGGGGGATCTGGAAACACCATATATTTT
NA	NA	TRBV11-2	TRBJ2-1	CASSLEVGMAFF	TGTGCCAGCAGCTTAGAAGTCGGAATGGCGTTCTTC
TRBD1	NA	TRBV19	TRBJ1-5	CAGGQGNRPQHF	TGTGCCGGGGGACAGGGGAATCGGCCCCAGCATTTT
NA	NA	TRBV20-1	TRBJ2-1	CSAPPGGAGSYNEQFF	TGCAGTGCTCCCCCCGGCGGGGCGGGGTCCTACAATGAGCAGTTCTTC
TRBD1	many	TRBV13	TRBJ2-7	CASSPRTGLRYEQYF	TGTGCCAGCAGCCCCCGGACAGGTTTGAGGTACGAGCAGTACTTC
NA	NA	TRBV6-2/TRBV6-3	TRBJ2-6	CASRAGSGANVLTF	TGTGCCAGCAGAGCGGGTTCTGGGGCCAACGTCCTGACTTTC
TRBD2	NA	TRBV7-6	TRBJ2-5	CASSPLTAGGLPGLGQETQYF	TGTGCCAGCAGCCCCCTTACCGCTGGCGGCCTTCCGGGACTAGGGCAAGAGACCCAGTACTTC
TRBD2	few	TRBV30	TRBJ2-1	CAWSGKGLAASSYNEQFF	TGTGCCTGGAGTGGAAAGGGACTAGCGGCAAGCTCCTACAATGAGCAGTTCTTC
TRBD2	many	TRBV7-2	TRBJ2-1	CASSLGTSGIYNEQFF	TGTGCCAGCAGCTTAGGGACTAGCGGGATCTACAATGAGCAGTTCTTC
TRBD2	NA	TRBV29-1	TRBJ2-1	CSVLAGKTYNEQFF	TGCAGCGTTCTAGCGGGGAAGACCTACAATGAGCAGTTCTTC
NA	many	TRBV3-1	TRBJ1-3	CASSSRGAGGNTIYF	TGTGCCAGCAGCTCACGGGGGGCGGGTGGAAACACCATATATTTT
TRBD2	few	TRBV9	TRBJ2-1	CASSPNGGSPFF	TGTGCCAGCAGCCCCAACGGCGGGAGTCCGTTCTTC
NA	few	TRBV7-8	TRBJ2-2	CASSLEPYAGELFF	TGTGCCAGCAGCTTAGAGCCCTATGCCGGGGAGCTGTTTTTT